This TCR beta chain was sequenced for a study of spatial heterogeneity in lung cancer (dated by TCRdb to between 2019 and 2020). Regarding the study in general: Beta-chain transcripts were consistently detected in greater numbers than alpha-chain transcripts, which likely reflects a higher abundance of beta-chain transcripts. In tumor regions, TCR transcript counts showed a strong correlation with a T cell transcriptional module score from matched bulk RNA-seq. In the raw uncorrected reads, each unique combination of TCR and UMI appeared more than ten times on average. In non-small cell lung cancer, the study made a quantitative comparison of TCR alpha and beta repertoires among multiple tumor regions, matched nontumor lung and blood. Nonsynonymous mutation counts, determined by whole-exome sequencing of tumor tissue, were related to TCR repertoire features. At surgery, 200 to 250 tumor regions, around 64 matched nontumor lung samples and more than 55 PBMC samples were TCR-sequenced for both alpha and beta chains.

General study outcomes and caveats: TCR-seq coverage of tumor T cells was estimated to be only about 7% for alpha chains and roughly 14% for beta chains. Confirming at a functional level the hypothesis that regional TCRs recognize regional mutations was considered to require additional single-cell paired TCR alpha and beta sequencing. The count of ubiquitous expanded TCRs correlated with the count of ubiquitous nonsynonymous mutations, and the count of regional expanded TCRs correlated with the count of regional nonsynonymous mutations. A correlation was observed between the number of expanded intratumoral alpha and beta TCRs and the tumor nonsynonymous mutation count.

Libraries were constructed by 5' RACE. Sequencer: NextSeq 500. In the TCR library protocol, a unique molecular identifier was attached to each TCR cDNA molecule so that PCR and sequencing errors could be corrected. Turning to the authors' computational methods: TCR identification, UMI-based error correction and CDR3 extraction were all carried out with Decombinator tools. TCRs above a frequency of 2 per 1,000, corresponding to the top 1% of the tumor frequency distribution, were defined as expanded. Expanded tumor TCRs were classed as regional if statistically deemed absent (corrected P<0.05) from at least one tumor region, otherwise ubiquitous. Renyi diversity was calculated using the R vegan package after each repertoire was subsampled 100 times to 5,000 TCRs. CDR3 similarity networks were constructed using string-kernel similarity of amino acid triplets, with links drawn between CDR3s whose pairwise similarity was above 0.82. The raw public reads went through TCRdb reprocessing: fastp at Q25, MiXCR clone calling, in-frame beta chains kept. A single entry per CDR3 protein holds the most common genes and DNA from its merged rows. These V and J calls are TCRdb output, not the study's own analysis. Here the sample has 4,800 or so distinct CDR3 sequences; 6.5% to 8.5% occur a single time. Together, the top ten hold about 16% of the sample.

What this sample's time point label stands for: sample taken at primary tumor resection. Samples were obtained from approximately 76 patients with early-stage, untreated non-small cell lung cancer from the lung TRACERx cohort. TCR sequencing used whole RNA extracted from tumor and nontumor lung tissue, or from cryopreserved PBMC samples, without cell sorting. Only patients for whom sufficient RNA was available from at least two tumor regions were selected for TCR sequencing. Tumor and adjacent nontumor lung specimens were reviewed by a lung pathologist before selection. This clonotype showed up just a few times. There is no known antigen for this receptor. No much larger clonotype is one base removed from it; base qualities were not supplied. The sequence was obtained from a female donor with early-stage non-small cell lung cancer. The sample in question was lung tumor tissue, obtained at surgery.

The nucleotides read TGCGCCAGCAGTGACCCAGCGGGGGGTGTCGTGACCCAGTACTTC. The encoded protein is CASSDPAGGVVTQYF. The V and J genes are TRBV10-2 and TRBJ2-5; 9 central nucleotides agree with TRBD2. For CDR1 and CDR2, the germline V gene lists WSHSY and SAAADI. The CDR3 spans 15 residues, from the cysteine through the phenylalanine. The kept DNA is CDR3 alone, 45 bases in frame from the first base. Trimming accounts for 3 bases at V and 7 bases at J, while the number of junction bases matched to no gene is 9.